This T cell receptor (beta chain) was recorded in a study of OX40 agonist ivuxolimab in advanced cancers. As for the study in general: Patients enrolled in dose escalation were diagnosed with hepatocellular carcinoma, melanoma, renal cell or head and neck cancer. Males comprised around 78% of the group, whose mean age was roughly 64 years (range roughly 20 to 85).

The CDR3 spans 17 residues. The germline V and J ends were trimmed by 3 bases and 2 bases, with 17 bases remaining between them. Germline-derived CDR1 and CDR2 are MNHEY and SMNVEV (reference sequence). The protocol was immunoSEQ multiplex PCR, while the TCRdb copy is restricted to in-frame clones and leaves out a portion. The repertoire has tens of thousands of clones, under 90% of them found once; the top ten carry 1.5% to 2%. Study findings and constraints: Clonal expansion was seen in CD4+ and CD8+ blood T cells by week 6 at 0.1 to 3.0 mg/kg.

Cycle 7 day 1, cycle 4 day 1, and baseline were the timepoints at which blood was sampled. About this clone: Its specificity is not known.

The TCR was taken from an adult with an advanced solid tumor such as melanoma, head and neck, liver or kidney cancer. The rearrangement uses TRBV27 and TRBJ2-1; possible D gene TRBD2, 6 bases. The specimen was CD4+ or CD8+ T cells sorted from blood, collected in a trial of the OX40 agonist ivuxolimab. CDR3 sequence (DNA): TGTGCCAGCAGTTTTCCCCTCAACGGGAGTCCCTACAATGAGCAGTTCTTC. This sequence encodes CASSFPLNGSPYNEQFF.